This entry lists 11 T cell receptor beta chains sequenced from one sample in a study of CD8+CD57+ T cells in acquired aplastic anemia. The study profiled TCR beta VDJ and CDR3 using genomic DNA as template. TCRdb itself ran the reads through MiXCR, one entry per CDR3 protein. This sample has roughly 160,000 distinct CDR3 sequences; just under 65% occur once, and the top ten carry about 41%. Sequences were obtained from sorted CD4+, CD8+, or CD8+CD57+ T cells (not recorded which) from PBMCs. These receptor sequences come from a human donor in good health.

Turning to this clonotype: A read error may explain this, as a much larger clone is one base away. The chain combines TRBV12-3 or TRBV12-4 with TRBJ1-3; D unclear. The length of the CDR3 is 13 residues. CDR3 protein: CASSLSQRNIIYF. Written as DNA, the CDR3 is TGTGCCAGCAGTTTGTCGCAGAGAAACATCATATATTTT.

The V and J genes are TRBV20-1 and TRBJ1-6; the D is unclear. Germline V lookup: CDR1 DFQATT, CDR2 SNEGSKA (reference sequence). This CDR3 spans 14 amino acids. V lost 6 bases to trimming and J lost 0 bases, with 9 bases between them. CDR3 sequence (DNA): TGCAGTGCGGCTCTGAGCTCCTATAATTCACCCCTCCACTTT. Residues: CSAALSSYNSPLHF.

This clonotype was seen only a few times. The CDR3, as DNA: TGTGCCAGCAGTGAAAGGATCAATGGGGCGCGGGATGGCTACACCTTC. Protein product: CASSERINGARDGYTF. The chain links TRBV2 to TRBJ1-2; possibly TRBD1 for D (5 bases). V dropped 2 bases and J dropped 6 bases, with 19 bases sitting between them. The V gene's germline CDR1 is SNHLY and CDR2 FYNNEI. The CDR3 runs to 16 residues.

This clonotype was seen many times. The V call is TRBV19, the J call TRBJ2-2; D is perhaps TRBD1 (5 bases). There are 14 residues in the CDR3. V gave up 6 bases and J gave up 5 bases, with 13 bases separating them. CDR1 is LNHDA and CDR2 is SQIVND in the germline V gene (reference sequence). The CDR3 loop is CASSEIGVTGELFF. The DNA for the CDR3 is TGTGCCAGTAGCGAAATAGGGGTGACCGGGGAGCTGTTTTTT.

The chain employs TRBV10-1 and TRBJ2-1; TRBD2 matches 11 bases. Losses at the gene ends were 2 bases for V and 9 bases for J; bases not matched to a gene: 9. The CDR3 contains 16 residues. CDR1 is WNHNN and CDR2 is SYGVQD in the germline V gene (reference sequence). CDR3 sequence: CASSESCLAGGREQFF. The CDR3 DNA is TGCGCCAGCAGTGAGAGTTGTCTAGCGGGAGGCCGTGAGCAGTTCTTC.

V gene TRBV20-1 combines with J gene TRBJ1-1; D ambiguous. Looked up from germline, CDR1 is DFQATT and CDR2 is SNEGSKA (reference sequence). The length of the CDR3 is 14 residues. V gave up 1 base and J gave up 10 bases, with 19 bases separating them. This CDR3 is CSARGSIEGVLAFF. In nucleotides, the CDR3 is TGCAGTGCTAGAGGTTCCATAGAGGGTGTCCTAGCTTTCTTT.

The chain links TRBV7-6 to TRBJ2-2; D is ambiguous. Per germline, CDR1 SGHVS and CDR2 FNYEAQ. CDR3 size: 14 residues. V dropped 5 bases and J dropped 6 bases, with 13 bases sitting between them. CDR3 nucleotide sequence: TGTGCCAGCAGCCCGACTCCTAACCCCGGGGAGCTGTTTTTT. Its translation is CASSPTPNPGELFF.

The chain joins TRBV29-1 to TRBJ2-1; D unresolved. The germline gives CDR1 SQVTM, CDR2 ANQGSEA. V lost 8 bases, J lost 3 bases, and 14 bases lay in between. The CDR3 extends over 13 amino acids. CDR3 nucleotides: TGCAGCTTACCCTCGAACGTCTACAATGAGCAGTTCTTC. This gives the protein CSLPSNVYNEQFF.

This chain links TRBV19 with TRBJ2-1, with 8 bases identical to TRBD2. Germline V gene data show CDR1 as LNHDA and CDR2 as SQIVND (reference sequence). The CDR3 is 14 residues long. Germline trimming cut 3 bases from V and 15 bases from J; bases unmatched to any gene: 13. The CDR3 DNA sequence: TGTGCCAGTAGTATGACTAGCGCCCACAATGGGCGGTTCTTC. Its translation: CASSMTSAHNGRFF.

As concerns this clonotype: One end of the junction fails to match germline, which may point to a read error. In DNA form, the CDR3 reads TGTGCCATCAGTGAGTTGGTAGGAACCTACGGGCAGTACTTC. It is translated as CAISELVGTYGQYF. The genes are TRBV10-3 and TRBJ2-7, with unresolved D. The length of the CDR3 is 14 residues. CDR1 and CDR2 (germline): ENHRY, SYGVKD.

The sample holds a few counts of this clonotype. The chain is built from TRBV10-3 and TRBJ1-2, with D unresolved. CDR1 is ENHRY and CDR2 is SYGVKD in the germline V gene. Trimming shortened V by 2 bases and J by 4 bases, and 8 bases separated the two germline ends. The CDR3 is 13 amino acids. CDR3 DNA: TGTGCCATCAGTGAGGCGGATCCCTATGGCTACACCTTC. It translates to CAISEADPYGYTF.